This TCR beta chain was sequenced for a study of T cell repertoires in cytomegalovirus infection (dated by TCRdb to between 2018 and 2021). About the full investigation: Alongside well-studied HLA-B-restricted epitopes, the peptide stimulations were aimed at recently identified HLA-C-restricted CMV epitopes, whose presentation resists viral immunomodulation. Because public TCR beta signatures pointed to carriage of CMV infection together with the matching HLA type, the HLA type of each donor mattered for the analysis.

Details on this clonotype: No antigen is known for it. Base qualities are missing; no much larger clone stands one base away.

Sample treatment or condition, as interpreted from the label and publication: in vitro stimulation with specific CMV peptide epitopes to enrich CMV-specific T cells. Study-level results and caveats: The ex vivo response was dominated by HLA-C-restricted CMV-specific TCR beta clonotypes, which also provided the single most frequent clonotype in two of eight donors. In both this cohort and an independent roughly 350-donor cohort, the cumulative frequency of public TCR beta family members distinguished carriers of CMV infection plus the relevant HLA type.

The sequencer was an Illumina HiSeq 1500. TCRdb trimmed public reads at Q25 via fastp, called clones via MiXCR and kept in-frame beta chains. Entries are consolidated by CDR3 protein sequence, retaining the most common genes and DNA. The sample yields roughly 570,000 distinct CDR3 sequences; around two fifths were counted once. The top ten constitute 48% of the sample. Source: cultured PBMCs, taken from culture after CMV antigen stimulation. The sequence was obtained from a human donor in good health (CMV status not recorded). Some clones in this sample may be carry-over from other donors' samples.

The sequenced DNA is TGCGCCAGCAGCGTACCCGGAGGGCCCCCGGGAAAACTGTTTTTT. This sequence encodes CASSVPGGPPGKLFF. The V and J segments used are TRBV4-1 and TRBJ1-4; no D gene is confidently identified. The CDR3 holds 15 amino acids from the cysteine to the phenylalanine. Only the CDR3 part of the read is kept: 45 bases, read in frame from the first base. At the junction V is shortened by 5 bases and J by 10 bases, with 20 bases in between. The germline V gene encodes CDR1 MGHRA and CDR2 YSYEKL.